This TCR beta chain originates from a study of cytomegalovirus exposure and HLA in healthy donors. Whole-study context: Sequencing of some 200 million T cells in an earlier analysis found more than 100 million unique TCR beta sequences.

Points on this clone: Its specificity is not known.

Donors were nominally healthy when sampled, though unrecorded immune exposures were likely. 60 Vbeta and 13 Jbeta primers were used in PCR. Assay used: immunoSEQ multiplex PCR; TCRdb lists only in-frame clones, some missing. Seen here are about 140,000 clones, approximately 80% observed once, and the top ten hold around an eighth. Trimming took off 0 bases at V and 12 bases at J, with 7 bases between the two ends. There are 12 residues in the CDR3. Per germline, CDR1 SGHRS and CDR2 YFSETQ. Study-level points and caveats: Immune exposure data for these donors was limited to CMV serostatus. It was reported that the classifier diagnosed cytomegalovirus status with high specificity and sensitivity in both the original and validation cohorts.

Input material: PBMCs. The clonotype comes from a woman aged 35 to 49 in good health and CMV-seronegative. The rearrangement uses TRBV5-1 and TRBJ1-6; unclear D gene. The CDR3 nucleotides are TGCGCCAGCAGCTTGGGAGACTTACCCCTCCACTTT. Protein: CASSLGDLPLHF.